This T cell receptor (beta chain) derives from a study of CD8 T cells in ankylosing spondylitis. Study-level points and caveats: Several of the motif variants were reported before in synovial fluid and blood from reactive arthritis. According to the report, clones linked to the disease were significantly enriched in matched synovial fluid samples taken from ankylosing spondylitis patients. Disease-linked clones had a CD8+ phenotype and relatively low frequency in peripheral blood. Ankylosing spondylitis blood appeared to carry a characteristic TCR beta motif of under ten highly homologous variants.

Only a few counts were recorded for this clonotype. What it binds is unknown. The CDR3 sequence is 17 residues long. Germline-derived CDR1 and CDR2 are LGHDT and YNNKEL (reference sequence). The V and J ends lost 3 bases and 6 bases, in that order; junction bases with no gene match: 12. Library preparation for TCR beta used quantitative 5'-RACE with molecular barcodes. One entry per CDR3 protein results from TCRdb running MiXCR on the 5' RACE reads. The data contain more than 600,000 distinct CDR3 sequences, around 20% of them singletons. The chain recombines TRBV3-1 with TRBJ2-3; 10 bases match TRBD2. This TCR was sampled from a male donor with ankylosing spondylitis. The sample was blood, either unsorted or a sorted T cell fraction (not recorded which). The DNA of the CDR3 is TGTGCCAGCAGCCACCCTAGCGGGGGACTTCTGCGGGATACGCAGTATTTT. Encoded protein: CASSHPSGGLLRDTQYF.